This TCR beta chain was identified in a study of monozygotic twins with cystic fibrosis. The wider study: Libraries were built from 2.5 to 3 micrograms of fragmented DNA using roughly 15 PCR cycles. Overall study results and limits: The repertoire was suggested to be naive-dominated, clonality median 0.0095. J usage was most co-twin-similar in 8 of 16 pairs, V in 13.

With regard to this clone: The antigen remains unidentified.

TCRdb's copy holds only in-frame clones and misses some; the assay was immunoSEQ multiplex PCR. This sample has approximately 8,700 clones, with about 91% found just once. This CDR3 has 17 residues. The V and J ends lost 1 base and 2 bases, in that order; junction bases with no gene match: 7. Germline V lookup: CDR1 SGHAT, CDR2 FQDESV (reference sequence). Sequencing used blood. The TCR originated in a boy between 2 and 10 years old with cystic fibrosis. J is TRBJ2-5 and V is TRBV11-1; 10 nucleotides align to TRBD2. The CDR3 coding sequence is TGTGCCAGCAGCTTAGGCCTAGCGGGGGCCGTTCAAGAGACCCAGTACTTC. Translated, it gives CASSLGLAGAVQETQYF.